What follows are 14 T cell receptor beta chains derived from one specimen sequenced in a study. MiXCR was run by TCRdb on the 5' RACE reads, yielding one entry per CDR3 protein. Here the sample spans several thousand distinct CDR3 sequences, over 55% being singletons. Source material: tumor-infiltrating memory CD4+ T cells sorted from the breast tumor. Subset defined: memory CD4+ T cells, CD4+CD45RO+CD25-. These TCRs come from a female donor with breast cancer.

Of note for this clonotype: A single base separates this from a much larger clone, so it may be a read error. The chain combines TRBV12-3 or TRBV12-4 with TRBJ2-1, with 7 nucleotides matching TRBD2. With V trimmed by 5 bases and J by 7 bases, 14 bases remained unmatched. The CDR3 is 16 amino acids. The CDR3: CASSPGASGLGNEQFF. The CDR3 region has the DNA TGTGCCAGCAGTCCTGGGGCTAGCGGCTTGGGGAATGAGCAGTTCTTC.

This clonotype was counted between two and nine times. The chain is built from TRBV11-2 and TRBJ2-2, with D perhaps matching TRBD1 (5 bases). V was clipped by 5 bases and J by 7 bases, with 11 bases between them. CDR3 length: 13 amino acids. Germline V gives CDR1 SGHAT, CDR2 FQNNGV. The CDR3 protein is CASSETEVGELFF. DNA for the CDR3: TGTGCCAGCAGCGAGACAGAGGTCGGGGAGCTGTTTTTT.

The chain joins TRBV29-1 to TRBJ1-1, with D tentatively TRBD1 (6 bases). The CDR3 spans 13 residues. Germline CDR1 is SQVTM and CDR2 is ANQGSEA. The V end lost 5 bases, the J end lost 8 bases, and 18 bases lay between the germline ends. The CDR3 loop reads CSVSQGRLMEAFF. DNA of the CDR3: TGCAGCGTTTCACAGGGACGACTGATGGAAGCTTTCTTT.

This clonotype was detected a few times. The V and J genes are TRBV3-1 and TRBJ2-5; maybe TRBD2 (6 bases). The CDR3 runs 14 residues. Trimming left V 4 bases short and J 2 bases short, with 11 bases between. The germline CDR1 and CDR2 sequences are LGHDT and YNNKEL (reference sequence). CDR3 protein: CASSPDYGQETQYF. CDR3 DNA sequence: TGTGCCAGCAGCCCGGACTATGGGCAAGAGACCCAGTACTTC.

This chain uses TRBV10-3 with TRBJ2-3; TRBD1 might be the D (6 bases). Per the germline V gene, CDR1 is ENHRY and CDR2 is SYGVKD. The CDR3 consists of 13 residues. The V end lost 2 bases, the J end lost 5 bases, and 8 bases lay between the germline ends. In DNA, the CDR3 is TGTGCCATCAGTGAGGGGGGCGGAGATACGCAGTATTTT. This codes for CAISEGGGDTQYF.

The chain uses TRBV5-1 and TRBJ2-3; 13 bases align to TRBD2. CDR3 length: 16 amino acids. V lost 4 bases and J lost 4; bases outside the gene matches: 6. Per the germline V gene, CDR1 is SGHRS and CDR2 is YFSETQ. The CDR3 DNA reads as TGCGCCAGCAGCCCTGGACTAGCGGGAGACCCAGATACGCAGTATTTT. Translation: CASSPGLAGDPDTQYF.

The CDR3 protein is CASTPGLGGDIQYF. The CDR3 DNA reads as TGTGCCAGCACCCCTGGACTAGGTGGGGACATTCAGTACTTC. This chain links TRBV6-2 or TRBV6-3 with TRBJ2-4, with TRBD2 matching 7 bases. Per the germline V gene, CDR1 is MNHEY and CDR2 is SVGEGT. This CDR3 has 14 amino acids. V shed 7 bases and J 8 bases; nucleotides not matched to a gene: 11.

This clonotype has just one count. The rearrangement links TRBV29-1 to TRBJ2-3; perhaps TRBD2 as D (6 bases). The CDR3 length is 14 residues. The germline V gene encodes CDR1 SQVTM and CDR2 ANQGSEA. The V end lost 4 bases, the J end lost 2 bases, and 13 bases lay between the germline ends. As DNA, the CDR3 is TGCAGCGTTGCGGGGGACGGGGACACAGATACGCAGTATTTT. Translation: CSVAGDGDTDTQYF.

By sample share, this clonotype is medium-sized (0.01 to 0.1%). The rearrangement joins TRBV4-3 to TRBJ1-5, with D uncertain. CDR1 LGHNA and CDR2 YSLEER come from the germline V gene. This CDR3 is 14 amino acids long. V lost 2 bases to trimming and J lost 5 bases, with 10 bases between them. This CDR3 is CASSQTNAYQPQHF. CDR3 coding DNA: TGCGCCAGCAGCCAAACGAACGCCTATCAGCCCCAGCATTTT.

A remark on this clonotype: Possible read error: a much larger clone is one base away. The chain employs TRBV7-8 and TRBJ2-3; D unclear. CDR1 is SGHVS and CDR2 is FQNEAQ in the germline V gene. This CDR3 contains 13 residues. V dropped 1 base and J dropped 7 bases, with 9 bases sitting between them. The CDR3, as DNA: TGTGCCAGCAGCTTAGATAAGGAGAATACGCAGTATTTT. Translation: CASSLDKENTQYF.

The chain joins TRBV15 to TRBJ1-5, with no clear D. The CDR3 sequence is 14 residues long. Trimming left V 1 base short and J 6 bases short, with 10 bases between. The V gene's germline CDR1 is LNHNV and CDR2 YYDKDF (reference sequence). The CDR3 here is CATSRASGSQPQHF. The CDR3 DNA is TGTGCCACCAGCAGAGCCTCTGGGAGTCAGCCCCAGCATTTT.

The genes are TRBV15 and TRBJ2-6; no clear D gene. With 0 bases removed from V and 1 base from J, the gap between germline ends came to 4 bases. The CDR3 spans 15 residues. Germline V gives CDR1 LNHNV, CDR2 YYDKDF (reference sequence). DNA of the CDR3: TGTGCCACCAGCAGAGAACTATCTGGGGCCAACGTCCTGACTTTC. Amino acids: CATSRELSGANVLTF.

The chain is built from TRBV20-1 and TRBJ1-5; D perhaps matches TRBD1 (6 bases). Germline values: CDR1 DFQATT, CDR2 SNEGSKA (reference sequence). The V gene lost 2 bases and the J gene lost 7 bases, with 18 bases spanning the gap. This CDR3 is 15 amino acids long. CDR3 in DNA: TGCAGTGCTAGAAGCAGGGCGGGAGGGGGGCAGCCCCAGCATTTT. Translation gives CSARSRAGGGQPQHF.

The genes are TRBV7-2 and TRBJ2-3, with 7 bases matching TRBD1. Germline V gives CDR1 SGHTA, CDR2 FQGNSA. V lost 2 bases, J lost 1 base, and 6 bases stayed unmatched. There are 16 residues in the CDR3. The CDR3 nucleotides read TGTGCCAGCAGCTTAAACCGGGACAGCCGCACAGATACGCAGTATTTT. It yields the protein CASSLNRDSRTDTQYF.